This TCR beta chain was observed in a study of T cells after somatic rescue of genetic block. Libraries were prepared by immunoSEQ multiplex PCR; TCRdb keeps only in-frame clonotypes and omits some of them. The sample lists around 67,000 clones; approximately 90% were seen once. Trimming stripped 6 bases from V and 3 bases from J, with 17 bases between. This CDR3 is 15 amino acids long. CDR1 and CDR2 from the germline V gene are SEHNR and FQNEAQ (reference sequence). The sample taken for sequencing was peripheral blood mononuclear cells (PBMCs). This sequence joins TRBV7-9 and TRBJ1-2; a weak D match, TRBD1 (6 bases). The receptor was isolated from a man aged 30 to 45. The CDR3 sequence: CASSFPKQGDYGYTF. In DNA form, the CDR3 reads TGTGCCAGCAGTTTCCCGAAACAGGGAGACTATGGCTACACCTTC.